Listed below are T cell receptor beta chains from one sample, sequenced in a study of T-cell reconstitution after alpha-beta-depleted transplantation in children. TCRdb processed the PCR reads anew with MiXCR; each CDR3 protein has one entry. The table lists around 490,000 distinct CDR3 sequences, approximately 10% of them singletons. The sequencing used PBMCs, mostly from graft donor cells, collected 180 days after TCRalphabeta/CD19-depleted stem cell transplant. These receptors were collected from a female patient younger than 10 who had a stem cell transplant for aplastic anemia, so the T cells may come from the graft donor. CDR3s include the opening cysteine and the closing phenylalanine or tryptophan. The order of the fields is J gene, D gene, V gene, clone size, CDR3 DNA, CDR3 protein. The D gene is left open where the match is weak. Clone size is shown for a subset of rows, as once, few, many or a class of expanded clone.

TRBJ2-2,-,TRBV5-1,many,TGCGCCAGCAGCGGCGGACAGCCCTCGGGCACCGGGGAGCTGTTTTTT,CASSGGQPSGTGELFF
TRBJ2-1,-,TRBV6-2/TRBV6-3,-,TGTGCCAGCAGTTACTCGCCTCTGTTCGAGCGGGCTCGCGTCGAGCAGTTCTTC,CASSYSPLFERARVEQFF
TRBJ1-1,-,TRBV5-1,few,TGCGCCAGCAGCTTGGCCCCGCAGTCCTCCGGTGGGCTGGGAGCTTTCTTT,CASSLAPQSSGGLGAFF
TRBJ2-3,-,TRBV18,few,TGTGCCAGCTCACCACGTCGGCAGGGATCCACAGATACGCAGTATTTT,CASSPRRQGSTDTQYF
TRBJ1-2,-,TRBV24-1,-,TGTGCCACCAGTGATTTAAGGCGGAACTATGGCTACACCTTC,CATSDLRRNYGYTF
TRBJ1-2,TRBD1,TRBV7-8,few,TGTGCCAGCAGCTGGGCCGGGACAGAGAACTCTGGCTACACCTTC,CASSWAGTENSGYTF
TRBJ2-2,-,TRBV28,few,TGTGCCAGCAGTTTTCCGGGACCTCCGGGGGAGCTGTTTTTT,CASSFPGPPGELFF
TRBJ2-3,-,TRBV19,once,TGTGCCAGTAGTCACCCTAAGGCAGATACGCAGTATTTT,CASSHPKADTQYF
TRBJ2-1,TRBD1,TRBV5-1,-,TGCGCCAGCAGCTCCACTAGGGCGGGGACAGGGTACAATGAGCAGTTCTTC,CASSSTRAGTGYNEQFF
TRBJ1-4,-,TRBV7-2,few,TGTGCCAGCAGCTTATCAGGACAGTTTGAAAAACTGTTTTTT,CASSLSGQFEKLFF
TRBJ2-3,-,TRBV20-1,many,TGCAGTGCTAGATTTGCGGGAATTACAGATACGCAGTATTTT,CSARFAGITDTQYF
TRBJ1-2,-,TRBV28,-,TGTGCCAGCAGTTTTACCTATGGCTACACCTTC,CASSFTYGYTF
TRBJ2-3,-,TRBV5-1,-,TGCGCCAGCAGCCTGGGACTTAGCCCCACAGATACGCAGTATTTT,CASSLGLSPTDTQYF
TRBJ2-6,-,TRBV18,few,TGTGCCAGCTCACCTGTCTACCGCTCTGGGGCCAACGTCCTGACTTTC,CASSPVYRSGANVLTF